This TCR beta chain was profiled in a study of T cells after yellow fever vaccination. From the 5' RACE reads, TCRdb called clonotypes with MiXCR, one entry per CDR3 protein. The repertoire consists of hundreds of thousands of distinct CDR3 sequences, with about 13% occurring once and the leading ten covering over 13%. With regard to this clonotype: As yet, its antigen is unknown.

CDR3 length equals 12 residues. Per the germline V gene, CDR1 is SQVTM and CDR2 is ANQGSEA. The J segment lost 2 bases and the V segment lost 6 bases, leaving 3 bases of the junction unmatched. Whole-study findings and limits: The secondary response peaked faster, at day 5 versus 15, but was weaker.

V usage is TRBV29-1 and J usage is TRBJ2-7, with 8 positions matching TRBD2. The sample consisted of PBMCs, taken on the day of the yellow fever booster vaccination. The clonotype comes from a young man who received the YFV17D yellow fever vaccine. CDR3 amino acids: CSVAGATYEQYF. DNA for the CDR3: TGCAGCGTAGCGGGAGCTACCTACGAGCAGTACTTC.